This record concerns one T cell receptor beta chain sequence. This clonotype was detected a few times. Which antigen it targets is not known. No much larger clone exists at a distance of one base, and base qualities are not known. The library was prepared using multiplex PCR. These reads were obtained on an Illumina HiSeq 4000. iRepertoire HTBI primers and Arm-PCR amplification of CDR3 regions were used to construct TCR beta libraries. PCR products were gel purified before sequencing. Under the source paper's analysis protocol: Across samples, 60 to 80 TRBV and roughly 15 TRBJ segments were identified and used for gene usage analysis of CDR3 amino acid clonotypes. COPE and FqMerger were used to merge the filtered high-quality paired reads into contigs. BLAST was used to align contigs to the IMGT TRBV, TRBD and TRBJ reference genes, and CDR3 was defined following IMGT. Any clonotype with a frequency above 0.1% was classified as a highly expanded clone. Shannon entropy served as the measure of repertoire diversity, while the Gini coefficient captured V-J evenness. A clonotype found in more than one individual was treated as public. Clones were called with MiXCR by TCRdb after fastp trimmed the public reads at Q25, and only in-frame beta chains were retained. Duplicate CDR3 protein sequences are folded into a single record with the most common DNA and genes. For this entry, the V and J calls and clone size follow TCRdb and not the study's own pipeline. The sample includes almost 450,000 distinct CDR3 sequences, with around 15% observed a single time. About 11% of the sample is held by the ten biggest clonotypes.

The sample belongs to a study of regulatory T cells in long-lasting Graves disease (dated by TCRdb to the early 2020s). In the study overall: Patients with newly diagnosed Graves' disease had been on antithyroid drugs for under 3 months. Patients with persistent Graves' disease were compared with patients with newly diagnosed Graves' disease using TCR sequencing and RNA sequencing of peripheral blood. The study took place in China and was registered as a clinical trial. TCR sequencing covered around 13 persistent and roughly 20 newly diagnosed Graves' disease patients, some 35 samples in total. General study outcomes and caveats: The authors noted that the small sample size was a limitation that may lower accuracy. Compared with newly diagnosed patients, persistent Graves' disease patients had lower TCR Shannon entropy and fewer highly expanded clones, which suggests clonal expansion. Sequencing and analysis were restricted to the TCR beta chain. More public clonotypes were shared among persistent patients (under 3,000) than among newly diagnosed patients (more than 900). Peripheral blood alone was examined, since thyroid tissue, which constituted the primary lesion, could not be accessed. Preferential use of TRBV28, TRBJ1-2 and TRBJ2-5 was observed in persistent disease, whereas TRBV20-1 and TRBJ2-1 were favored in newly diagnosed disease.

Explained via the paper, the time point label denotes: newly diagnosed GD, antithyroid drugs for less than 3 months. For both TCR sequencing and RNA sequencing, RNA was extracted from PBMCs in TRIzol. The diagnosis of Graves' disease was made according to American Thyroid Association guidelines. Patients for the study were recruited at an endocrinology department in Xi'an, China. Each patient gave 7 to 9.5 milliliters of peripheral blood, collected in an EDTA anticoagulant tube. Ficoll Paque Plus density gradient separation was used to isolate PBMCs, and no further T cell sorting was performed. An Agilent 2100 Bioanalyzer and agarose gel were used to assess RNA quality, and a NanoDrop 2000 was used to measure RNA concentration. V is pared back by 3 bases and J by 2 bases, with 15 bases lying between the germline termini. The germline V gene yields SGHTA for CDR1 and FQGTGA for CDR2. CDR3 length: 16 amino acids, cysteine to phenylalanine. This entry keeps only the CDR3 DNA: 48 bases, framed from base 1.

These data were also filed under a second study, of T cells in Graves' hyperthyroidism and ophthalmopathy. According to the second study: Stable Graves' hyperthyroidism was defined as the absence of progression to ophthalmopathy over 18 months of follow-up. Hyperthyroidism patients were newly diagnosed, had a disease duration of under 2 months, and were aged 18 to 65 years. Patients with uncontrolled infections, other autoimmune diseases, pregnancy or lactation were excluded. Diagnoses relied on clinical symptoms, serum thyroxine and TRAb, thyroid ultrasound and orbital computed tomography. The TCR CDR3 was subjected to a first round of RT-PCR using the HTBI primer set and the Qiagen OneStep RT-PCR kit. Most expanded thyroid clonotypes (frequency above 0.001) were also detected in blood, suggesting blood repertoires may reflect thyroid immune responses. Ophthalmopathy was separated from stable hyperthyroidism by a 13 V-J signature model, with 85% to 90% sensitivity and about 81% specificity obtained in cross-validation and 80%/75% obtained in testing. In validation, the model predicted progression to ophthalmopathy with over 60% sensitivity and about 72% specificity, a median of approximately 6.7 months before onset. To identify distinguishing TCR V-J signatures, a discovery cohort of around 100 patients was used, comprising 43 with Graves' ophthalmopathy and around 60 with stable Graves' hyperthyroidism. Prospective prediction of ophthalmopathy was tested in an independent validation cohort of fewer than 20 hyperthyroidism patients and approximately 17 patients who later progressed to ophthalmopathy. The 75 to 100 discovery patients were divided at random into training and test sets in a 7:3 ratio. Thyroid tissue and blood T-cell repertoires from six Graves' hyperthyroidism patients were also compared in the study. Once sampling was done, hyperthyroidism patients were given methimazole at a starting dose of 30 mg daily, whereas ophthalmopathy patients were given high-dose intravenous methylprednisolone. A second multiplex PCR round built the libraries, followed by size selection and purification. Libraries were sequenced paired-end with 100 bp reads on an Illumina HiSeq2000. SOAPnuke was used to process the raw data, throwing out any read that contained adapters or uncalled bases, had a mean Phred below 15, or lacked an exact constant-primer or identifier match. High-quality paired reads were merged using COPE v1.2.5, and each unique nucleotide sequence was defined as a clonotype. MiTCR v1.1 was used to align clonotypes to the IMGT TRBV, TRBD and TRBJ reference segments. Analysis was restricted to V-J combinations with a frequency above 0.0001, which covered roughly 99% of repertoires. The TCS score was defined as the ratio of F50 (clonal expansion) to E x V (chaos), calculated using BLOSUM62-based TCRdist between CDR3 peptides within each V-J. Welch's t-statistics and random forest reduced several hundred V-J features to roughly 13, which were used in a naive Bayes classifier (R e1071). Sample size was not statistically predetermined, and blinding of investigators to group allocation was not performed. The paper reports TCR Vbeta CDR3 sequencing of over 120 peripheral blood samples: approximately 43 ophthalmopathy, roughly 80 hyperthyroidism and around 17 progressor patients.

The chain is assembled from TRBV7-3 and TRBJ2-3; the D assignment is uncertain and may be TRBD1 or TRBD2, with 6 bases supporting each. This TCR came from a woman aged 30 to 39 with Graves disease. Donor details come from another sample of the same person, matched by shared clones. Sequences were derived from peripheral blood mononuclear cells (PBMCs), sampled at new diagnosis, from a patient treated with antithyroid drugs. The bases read TGTGCCAGCAGCTTGAGGGTTGGGGGGCTCACAGATACGCAGTATTTT. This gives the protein CASSLRVGGLTDTQYF.